This note documents a single T cell receptor (beta chain) sequence. Antigen specificity is unknown. The same CDR3 is also encoded by other DNA sequences in this sample. Germline CDR1 is SGHVS and CDR2 is FNYEAQ. The CDR3 loop spans 14 amino acids. With 3 bases clipped from V and 4 bases from J, the junction kept 6 bases outside the gene matches. Measured with immunoSEQ multiplex PCR; TCRdb has only the in-frame clones, and not every one. The table lists around 10,000 clones, 65% to 80% of them singletons. The data were obtained in a study of immune cell composition in non-small cell lung cancer. Study-level results: Shared sequences between tumour-reactive and dominant in vivo clones were not proven. Tumour-associated clones >0.5% occurred in approximately 34% of adenocarcinomas, 75% of squamous.

The chain combines TRBV7-6 with TRBJ2-7; 7 bases align to TRBD2. The clonotype was recovered from a human donor with non-small cell lung cancer. The sequenced material came from lung tumor tissue. The CDR3 DNA sequence: TGTGCCAGCAGCTTCGGGGGGAAAGGTTACGAGCAGTACTTC. The encoded protein is CASSFGGKGYEQYF.